Shown below are 19 T cell receptor beta chains from a single sample sequenced in a study of CD8 T cells in Susac syndrome. Reverse transcription used about 0.45 to 1 ug RNA and random hexamers. A single record per CDR3 protein comes from TCRdb applying MiXCR to the immunoSEQ multiplex PCR reads. The repertoire consists of about 210,000 distinct CDR3 sequences, with less than 95% occurring once and the leading ten covering approximately 0.15%. Material: CD4+ T cells from PBMCs. The receptor source for this set is a human donor with Susac syndrome.

V and J are TRBV28 and TRBJ2-5; no clear D. Per the germline V gene, CDR1 is MDHEN and CDR2 is SYDVKM. The CDR3 covers 13 residues. Trimming left V 6 bases short and J 5 bases short, with 13 bases between. This CDR3 reads CASSLPPGETQYF. The CDR3 nucleotides read TGTGCCAGCAGCCTTCCCCCCGGCGAGACCCAGTACTTC.

V and J are TRBV29-1 and TRBJ2-3; 15 positions agree with TRBD2. Germline CDR1 SQVTM, CDR2 ANQGSEA. The CDR3 extends over 16 amino acids. Trimming took 6 bases from V and 6 from J; bases not matched to a gene: 10. The CDR3 region is CSVSGTSGGPGDTQYF. The CDR3 DNA sequence: TGCAGCGTCTCTGGGACTAGCGGGGGGCCAGGGGATACGCAGTATTTT.

The chain is built from TRBV9 and TRBJ2-3, with 7 bases identical to TRBD1. The CDR3 loop spans 15 amino acids. Germline-derived CDR1 and CDR2 are SGDLS and YYNGEE. V was clipped by 2 bases and J by 6 bases; unmatched bases: 9. CDR3 coding DNA: TGTGCCAGCAGCGTCCTAAGGACAGGCTTGGATACGCAGTATTTT. It yields the protein CASSVLRTGLDTQYF.

The chain combines TRBV30 with TRBJ1-5, with D maybe TRBD1 (5 bases). Germline CDR1 reads GTSNPN; CDR2 reads SVGIG (reference sequence). This CDR3 is built from 15 residues. Between the trimmed V and J ends, which lost 1 base and 4 bases, there was a span of 14 bases. This CDR3 is CAWSGFGALNQPQHF. In nucleotides, the CDR3 is TGTGCCTGGAGTGGCTTCGGGGCTTTGAATCAGCCCCAGCATTTT.

This chain connects TRBV7-2 to TRBJ2-1; D may be TRBD1 (5 bases). The V end lost 5 bases, the J end lost 8 bases, and 10 bases lay between the germline ends. Germline V gene sequence: CDR1 SGHTA, CDR2 FQGNSA. This CDR3 has 12 amino acids. The CDR3 DNA sequence: TGTGCCAGCAGCCAAGGGGTCGATGAGCAGTTCTTC. Amino acid sequence: CASSQGVDEQFF.

The rearrangement joins TRBV12-3 or TRBV12-4 to TRBJ2-5, with D tentatively TRBD2 (6 bases). This CDR3 is built from 15 residues. With 5 bases removed from V and 5 bases from J, the gap between germline ends came to 18 bases. The CDR3 sequence: CASSPRMGGRETQYF. The CDR3 region has the DNA TGTGCCAGCAGTCCCCGGATGGGGGGACGGGAGACCCAGTACTTC.

The chain links TRBV5-4 to TRBJ2-1; D possibly corresponds to TRBD1 (6 bases). Trimming shortened V by 1 base and J by 6 bases, and 8 bases separated the two germline ends. Germline V gene lookup returns CDR1 SGHNT and CDR2 YYREEE (reference sequence). The CDR3 is made up of 13 amino acids. CDR3 sequence reads: CASSLPTGNEQFF. CDR3 DNA sequence: TGTGCCAGCAGCTTGCCGACAGGCAATGAGCAGTTCTTC.

The rearrangement joins TRBV20-1 to TRBJ1-5, with 7 nucleotides matching TRBD1. The ends lost 0 bases at V and 5 bases at J; junction bases unmatched: 7. Germline V gene data show CDR1 as DFQATT and CDR2 as SNEGSKA (reference sequence). This CDR3 is built from 15 residues. The CDR3 DNA reads as TGCAGTGCTAGAGATCCCAGGGGGTACGATCAGCCCCAGCATTTT. This encodes CSARDPRGYDQPQHF.

The chain uses TRBV19 and TRBJ1-1; perhaps TRBD1 as D (6 bases). From germline, CDR1 is LNHDA and CDR2 SQIVND (reference sequence). There are 14 residues in the CDR3. Trimming removed 3 bases from V and 3 bases from J, with 11 bases in between. The CDR3 sequence is CASSITGIDTEAFF. The CDR3 DNA is TGTGCCAGTAGTATCACAGGGATTGACACTGAAGCTTTCTTT.

The rearrangement uses TRBV5-4 and TRBJ2-5; no clear D gene. The CDR3 contains 13 residues. Germline values: CDR1 SGHNT, CDR2 YYREEE (reference sequence). With 4 bases removed from V and 5 bases from J, the gap between germline ends came to 12 bases. CDR3 in DNA: TGTGCCAGCAGCCGCAGGATGCAGGAGACCCAGTACTTC. This sequence encodes CASSRRMQETQYF.

This chain links TRBV12-3 or TRBV12-4 with TRBJ2-3; 9 bases are shared with TRBD2. The length of the CDR3 is 15 residues. V gave up 6 bases and J gave up 1 base; unmatched junction bases: 5. CDR3 region: CASSSKRGGTDTQYF. The CDR3 nucleotides read TGTGCCAGCAGCTCGAAGCGGGGGGGCACAGATACGCAGTATTTT.

This rearrangement joins TRBV20-1 to TRBJ2-3; unclear D gene. The V end was cut by 3 bases, the J end by 5 bases, with 3 bases between. The V gene's germline CDR1 is DFQATT and CDR2 SNEGSKA (reference sequence). The CDR3 covers 10 residues. Here the CDR3 reads CSARRDTQYF. The CDR3 coding sequence is TGCAGTGCTAGGCGAGATACGCAGTATTTT.

The chain couples TRBV20-1 to TRBJ1-4; no firm D call. Germline CDR1 DFQATT, CDR2 SNEGSKA (reference sequence). Trimming cost V 2 bases and J 8 bases, with 12 bases left between them. The CDR3 spans 13 residues. The CDR3: CSARSSGLEKLFF. CDR3 DNA sequence: TGCAGTGCTAGATCATCTGGGTTGGAAAAACTGTTTTTT.

The chain couples TRBV2 to TRBJ1-1; 7 bases match TRBD1. Germline loops: CDR1 SNHLY, CDR2 FYNNEI. The CDR3 loop spans 14 amino acids. V lost 7 bases and J lost 6; bases outside the gene matches: 11. The CDR3 here is CASNSGQPISEAFF. The CDR3 DNA follows: TGTGCCAGCAACTCGGGACAGCCAATTTCTGAAGCTTTCTTT.

V and J are TRBV6-5 and TRBJ2-7; tentative D call: TRBD1 (6 bases). Germline assignment: CDR1 MNHEY and CDR2 SVGAGI. CDR3 length: 13 amino acids. V lost 6 bases, J lost 3 bases, and 12 bases lay in between. The CDR3 bases are TGTGCCAGCAGCCCTCCGGACAGCTACGAGCAGTACTTC. This encodes CASSPPDSYEQYF.

The chain joins TRBV18 to TRBJ2-5; D perhaps matches TRBD1 (5 bases). Trimming shortened V by 3 bases and J by 1 base, and 15 bases separated the two germline ends. Germline assignment: CDR1 KGHSH and CDR2 LQKENI. The CDR3 totals 16 residues. The CDR3 DNA sequence: TGTGCCAGCTCACCGGGGCAGCCGCAAACCCAAGAGACCCAGTACTTC. The encoded protein is CASSPGQPQTQETQYF. The whole variable domain, filled in from reference TRBV18 and TRBJ2-5, reads NAGVMQNPRHLVRRRGQEARLRCSPMKGHSHVYWYRQLPEEGLKFMVYLQKENIIDESGMPKERFSAEFPKEGPSILRIQQVVRGDSAAYFCASSPGQPQTQETQYFGPGTRLLVL.

V and J are TRBV3-1 and TRBJ2-3, with TRBD2 as a possible D gene (5 bases). CDR1 LGHDT and CDR2 YNNKEL come from the germline V gene (reference sequence). The V end was cut by 4 bases, the J end by 0 bases, with 11 bases between. The CDR3 contains 15 residues. CDR3 nucleotide sequence: TGTGCCAGCAGCCCTCGGGGTTGGAGCACAGATACGCAGTATTTT. It yields the protein CASSPRGWSTDTQYF.

Remarks on this clonotype: Its ends do not fully match the called genes, so a read error is possible. The chain combines TRBV3-1 with TRBJ1-2; possibly TRBD1 for D (5 bases). CDR1 and CDR2 from the germline V gene are LGHDT and YNNKEL (reference sequence). The CDR3 is made up of 11 amino acids. DNA of the CDR3: TGTGCCAGCAGCCAGTGGGAGGGGATCGCCTTC. Amino acid sequence: CASSQWEGIAF.

J is TRBJ1-5 and V is TRBV6-1; 8 nucleotides line up with TRBD1. This CDR3 is built from 15 residues. Trimming removed 6 bases from V and 3 bases from J; junction bases left unmatched: 7. Germline CDR1 and CDR2: MNHNS and SASEGT. CDR3 sequence (DNA): TGTGCCAGCAGGGGGACAGGAGCCCTCAATCAGCCCCAGCATTTT. Residues: CASRGTGALNQPQHF.